These T cell receptor beta chains were read from a single sample in a study of blood T cell repertoires in COVID-19. Sequenced by immunoSEQ multiplex PCR; TCRdb stores in-frame clones only, minus some. Of roughly 200,000 clones listed, about nine tenths are singletons. What was sequenced was PBMCs or T cells enriched from blood (not recorded which). The receptors come from a man aged 25 to 45 in a cohort exposed to, infected with or recovered from COVID-19 (not recorded which). Both conserved end residues are part of each CDR3. D genes are given only for firm matches. Expanded clones are given a class, and other clones once, few, many or no size at all.

V gene: TRBV11-2; D gene: .; J gene: TRBJ1-4; clone size: .; CDR3 DNA: TGTGCCAGCAGCCTACAGGGCGGTCTGTTTTTT; CDR3 protein: CASSLQGGLFF
V gene: TRBV7-6; D gene: .; J gene: TRBJ2-1; clone size: .; CDR3 DNA: TGTGCCAGCACCTCTTCGTCGACTATCTCTGAGCAGTTCTTC; CDR3 protein: CASTSSSTISEQFF
V gene: TRBV5-4; D gene: .; J gene: TRBJ1-2; clone size: few; CDR3 DNA: TGTGCCAGCAGCTTGGGACAGACATATGGCTACACCTTC; CDR3 protein: CASSLGQTYGYTF
V gene: TRBV13; D gene: TRBD2; J gene: TRBJ2-7; clone size: .; CDR3 DNA: TGTGCCAGCAGCTTCCGGGGAGCGGGAAGCTTGGGAAAGAACGAGCAGTACTTC; CDR3 protein: CASSFRGAGSLGKNEQYF
V gene: TRBV5-4; D gene: TRBD2; J gene: TRBJ2-7; clone size: .; CDR3 DNA: TGTGCCAGCAGCCCGGGTGGGGAGGGCGGCTACGAGCAGTACTTC; CDR3 protein: CASSPGGEGGYEQYF
V gene: TRBV14; D gene: .; J gene: TRBJ2-7; clone size: .; CDR3 DNA: TGTGCCAGCAGCCAAGGGCGGGCTAACCTCTACGAGCAGTACTTC; CDR3 protein: CASSQGRANLYEQYF
V gene: TRBV7-6; D gene: .; J gene: TRBJ1-3; clone size: .; CDR3 DNA: TGTGCCAGCCACGACAGGCTCTCTGGAAACACCATATATTTT; CDR3 protein: CASHDRLSGNTIYF
V gene: TRBV25-1; D gene: TRBD2; J gene: TRBJ2-1; clone size: .; CDR3 DNA: TGTGCCAGCAGTGGCGGGGGGTTCAATGAGCAGTTCTTC; CDR3 protein: CASSGGGFNEQFF
V gene: TRBV6-5; D gene: .; J gene: TRBJ1-5; clone size: .; CDR3 DNA: TGTGCCAGCAGTCCGTTGGTGACAGCAAATCAGCCCCAGCATTTT; CDR3 protein: CASSPLVTANQPQHF
V gene: TRBV5-1; D gene: .; J gene: TRBJ2-4; clone size: .; CDR3 DNA: TGCGCCAGCAGCTTCCAGGGGTCCCCCAGTTTAGGTTTGGACTTC; CDR3 protein: CASSFQGSPSLGLDF
V gene: TRBV9; D gene: TRBD1; J gene: TRBJ1-2; clone size: .; CDR3 DNA: TGTGCCAGCAGGGGGGACAGGTCTGACTATGGCTACACCTTC; CDR3 protein: CASRGDRSDYGYTF
V gene: TRBV9; D gene: .; J gene: TRBJ2-3; clone size: once; CDR3 DNA: TGTGCCAGCAGCTCGACATATCGGGATACGCAGTATTTT; CDR3 protein: CASSSTYRDTQYF
V gene: TRBV6-1; D gene: .; J gene: TRBJ1-2; clone size: .; CDR3 DNA: TGTGCCAGCAGTGAAGGCACAGATAACTATGGCTACACCTTC; CDR3 protein: CASSEGTDNYGYTF
V gene: TRBV9; D gene: .; J gene: TRBJ2-2; clone size: .; CDR3 DNA: TGTGCCAGCAGCGTAGGTGGTAGGGGGAACACCGGGGAGCTGTTTTTT; CDR3 protein: CASSVGGRGNTGELFF
V gene: TRBV28; D gene: .; J gene: TRBJ2-7; clone size: .; CDR3 DNA: TGTGCCAGCAATTTACAGGGCTACGAGCAGTACTTC; CDR3 protein: CASNLQGYEQYF
V gene: TRBV5-1; D gene: .; J gene: TRBJ2-5; clone size: .; CDR3 DNA: TGCGCCAGCAGCTTACTGAAGATGGAGACCCAGTACTTC; CDR3 protein: CASSLLKMETQYF
V gene: TRBV28; D gene: .; J gene: TRBJ2-3; clone size: .; CDR3 DNA: TGTGCCAGCAGTTTGGAGGGGGGGGCGGGTACAGATACGCAGTATTTT; CDR3 protein: CASSLEGGAGTDTQYF
V gene: TRBV15; D gene: TRBD2; J gene: TRBJ2-3; clone size: .; CDR3 DNA: TGTGCCACCAGCCAAGCGGGAGGTTACACAGATACGCAGTATTTT; CDR3 protein: CATSQAGGYTDTQYF
V gene: TRBV2; D gene: .; J gene: TRBJ1-2; clone size: .; CDR3 DNA: TGTGCCAGCAGGGGGATTGAAATCGGACTCTATGGCTACACCTTC; CDR3 protein: CASRGIEIGLYGYTF
V gene: TRBV6-6; D gene: .; J gene: TRBJ2-7; clone size: .; CDR3 DNA: TGTGCCAGCAGTTATTCGGCAGGGAACGGGGAGCAGTACTTC; CDR3 protein: CASSYSAGNGEQYF
V gene: TRBV28; D gene: .; J gene: TRBJ1-4; clone size: .; CDR3 DNA: TGTGCCAGCAGTCGACAGGCAACTAATGAAAAACTGTTTTTT; CDR3 protein: CASSRQATNEKLFF
V gene: TRBV6-5; D gene: .; J gene: TRBJ1-2; clone size: .; CDR3 DNA: TGTGCCAGCAGTTTCACAGGAGCTTACTATGGCTACACCTTC; CDR3 protein: CASSFTGAYYGYTF
V gene: TRBV15; D gene: TRBD2; J gene: TRBJ2-7; clone size: .; CDR3 DNA: TGTGCCACCAGCAGGACTAGCGGGAGCTACGAGCAGTACTTC; CDR3 protein: CATSRTSGSYEQYF
V gene: TRBV7-9; D gene: TRBD1; J gene: TRBJ1-3; clone size: .; CDR3 DNA: TGTGCCAGCAGCTTACTCCCAGGACAGGGCAGTGGAAACACCATATATTTT; CDR3 protein: CASSLLPGQGSGNTIYF
V gene: TRBV6-5; D gene: .; J gene: TRBJ1-2; clone size: .; CDR3 DNA: TGTGCCAGCAGGGCTACAGGGACCGATGGCTACACCTTC; CDR3 protein: CASRATGTDGYTF
V gene: TRBV28; D gene: .; J gene: TRBJ2-4; clone size: .; CDR3 DNA: TGTGCCAGCAGTTTAGATCAGAAAAACATTCAGTACTTC; CDR3 protein: CASSLDQKNIQYF
V gene: TRBV9; D gene: TRBD1; J gene: TRBJ1-2; clone size: .; CDR3 DNA: TGTGCCAGCAGCGCATCCAGGGGGTCCAAGAACTATGGCTACACCTTC; CDR3 protein: CASSASRGSKNYGYTF